What follows are 22 T cell receptor beta chains derived from one specimen sequenced in a study of T cell changes during pregnancy in multiple sclerosis (dated by TCRdb to between 2018 and 2021). The method was the immunoSEQ multiplex PCR assay. This immuneACCESS table, as held by TCRdb, lists in-frame sequences with V and J called but not all clones. Of the missing ones, under half trace to an unresolved V gene in checked studies; the others have no known cause. Across this sample there are 80,000 to 100,000 clones, with roughly 89% seen only once. The ten largest make up more than 1.5% of the sample. Sequenced material: peripheral blood, taken after pregnancy. Receptors originate from a female donor in good health, enrolled as a control in a pregnancy study.

This chain uses TRBV19 with TRBJ2-1; D remains unclear. V lost 5 bases and J 4 bases, leaving 15 bases between the germline ends. The V gene's germline CDR1 is LNHDA and CDR2 SQIVND (reference sequence). CDR3 length: 15 residues. CDR3 sequence reads: CASSSSQIPYNEQFF. CDR3 in DNA: TGTGCCAGTAGTTCGTCCCAGATCCCTTACAATGAGCAGTTCTTC.

The CDR3 sequence: CASSLNLPEAFF. For the CDR3, the DNA is TGTGCCAGCAGTTTAAACCTACCTGAAGCTTTCTTT. V and J are TRBV28 and TRBJ1-1, with no clear D. V was pared by 2 bases and J by 6 bases, with 7 bases between. The CDR3 loop spans 12 amino acids. Germline V gives CDR1 MDHEN, CDR2 SYDVKM.

There are a few counts of this clone. The chain has TRBV4-3 and TRBJ1-1, with 7 bases that match TRBD1. V shed 3 bases and J 0 bases; nucleotides not matched to a gene: 7. Looked up from germline, CDR1 is LGHNA and CDR2 is YSLEER. The length of the CDR3 is 16 residues. CDR3 protein: CASSQGTTGMNTEAFF. CDR3 in DNA: TGCGCCAGCAGCCAGGGGACGACAGGGATGAACACTGAAGCTTTCTTT.

J is TRBJ2-7 and V is TRBV14; the D gene is possibly TRBD2 (5 bases). Trimming took 0 bases from V and 3 from J, leaving 18 bases between them. There are 17 residues in the CDR3. Germline V lookup: CDR1 SGHDN, CDR2 FVKESK. CDR3 in amino acids: CASSQDTDSDGLYEQYF. The DNA for the CDR3 is TGTGCCAGCAGCCAAGATACCGACTCTGACGGACTCTACGAGCAGTACTTC.

V is TRBV5-4 and J is TRBJ2-2, with 9 bases aligning to TRBD1. The CDR3 runs to 16 residues. Trimming at V came to 3 bases and at J to 4 bases, leaving 7 bases not matched to a gene. Germline CDR1 and CDR2: SGHNT and YYREEE (reference sequence). The DNA of the CDR3 is TGTGCCAGCAGCTCCTCGGACAGGGGCACCACCGGGGAGCTGTTTTTT. Translating it yields CASSSSDRGTTGELFF.

The rearrangement joins TRBV18 to TRBJ2-3, with 10 bases aligning to TRBD2. Germline CDR1 KGHSH, CDR2 LQKENI. This CDR3 contains 18 residues. The ends lost 2 bases at V and 4 bases at J; junction bases unmatched: 12. DNA of the CDR3: TGTGCCAGCTCACCATTCTCCTTGCTAGCGGGGGAATCAGATACGCAGTATTTT. As protein: CASSPFSLLAGESDTQYF.

The chain carries TRBV27 and TRBJ2-7; no clear D. This CDR3 is 13 amino acids long. Between the trimmed V and J ends, which lost 2 bases and 1 base, there was a span of 6 bases. Looked up from germline, CDR1 is MNHEY and CDR2 is SMNVEV (reference sequence). The CDR3 DNA follows: TGTGCCAGCAGTTTACTTCCGTCCTACGAGCAGTACTTC. Amino acids: CASSLLPSYEQYF.

The chain uses TRBV4-2 and TRBJ1-4; tentatively, D is TRBD1 (6 bases). The V end was cut by 3 bases, the J end by 4 bases, with 9 bases between. In germline, CDR1 is LGHNA, CDR2 YNFKEQ. The CDR3 sequence is 14 residues long. The CDR3 here is CASSQDSRNEKLFF. CDR3 in DNA: TGTGCCAGCAGCCAGGACAGCCGTAATGAAAAACTGTTTTTT.

The rearrangement links TRBV27 to TRBJ1-1; TRBD1 matches 7 bases. The germline gives CDR1 MNHEY, CDR2 SMNVEV (reference sequence). The CDR3 loop spans 15 amino acids. V gave up 9 bases and J gave up 0 bases; unmatched junction bases: 10. The CDR3 DNA reads as TGTGCCAGGGGGGGCAGGGGGATTATGAACACTGAAGCTTTCTTT. Amino acid sequence: CARGGRGIMNTEAFF.

The V gene is TRBV6-1, the J gene TRBJ2-3, with 7 bases that match TRBD1. The CDR3 is 17 residues long. Germline CDR1 reads MNHNS; CDR2 reads SASEGT. V was clipped by 2 bases and J by 3 bases; unmatched bases: 11. CDR3 DNA: TGTGCCAGCAGTGAAAGGAGAGGGGGCGCATGGACAGATACGCAGTATTTT. Residues: CASSERRGGAWTDTQYF.

The chain combines TRBV4-1 with TRBJ1-1, with D tentatively TRBD1 (5 bases). Germline V gene sequence: CDR1 MGHRA, CDR2 YSYEKL. The CDR3 is 14 residues long. The V and J ends lost 3 bases and 4 bases respectively, with 12 bases between them. This CDR3 reads CASSHGRARTEAFF. Written as DNA, the CDR3 is TGCGCCAGCAGCCATGGCAGGGCCCGCACTGAAGCTTTCTTT.

V and J are TRBV14 and TRBJ1-4; D remains ambiguous. CDR3 length equals 17 residues. Looked up from germline, CDR1 is SGHDN and CDR2 is FVKESK. Trimming stripped 0 bases from V and 3 bases from J, with 14 bases between. The CDR3 nucleotides are TGTGCCAGCAGCCAAGATAACGAGGGCGCGGCTAATGAAAAACTGTTTTTT. This sequence encodes CASSQDNEGAANEKLFF.

The chain recombines TRBV6-5 with TRBJ1-3; tentatively, D is TRBD1 (6 bases). In germline, CDR1 is MNHEY, CDR2 SVGAGI. CDR3 length: 15 residues. Trimming shortened V by 6 bases and J by 8 bases, and 20 bases separated the two germline ends. In nucleotides, the CDR3 is TGTGCCAGCAGCACCGACGGACAGTCATGGGACACCATATATTTT. It translates to CASSTDGQSWDTIYF.

V and J are TRBV7-2 and TRBJ2-1; 7 nucleotides line up with TRBD2. The CDR3 is 15 amino acids. The junction had 12 bases not matched to a gene; V was cut back by 3 bases and J by 10 bases. Germline V gene sequence: CDR1 SGHTA, CDR2 FQGNSA. The CDR3 DNA is TGTGCCAGCAGCTTCCCGACTAGCAGCTCCTCAGAGCAGTTCTTC. The encoded protein is CASSFPTSSSSEQFF.

The chain combines TRBV6-5 with TRBJ1-1; D not resolved. V dropped 6 bases and J dropped 5 bases, with 10 bases sitting between them. Germline V CDR1 and CDR2: MNHEY, SVGAGI. There are 12 residues in the CDR3. In nucleotides, the CDR3 is TGTGCCAGCAGGCTTGGGAGGACTGAAGCTTTCTTT. Protein sequence: CASRLGRTEAFF.

The gene calls are TRBV2 and TRBJ1-2; D not certain. V gave up 4 bases and J gave up 2 bases, with 14 bases separating them. This CDR3 region has 15 residues. CDR1 and CDR2 (germline): SNHLY, FYNNEI. This CDR3 reads CASSGRLEGNYGYTF. CDR3 nucleotides: TGTGCCAGCAGTGGCAGGTTGGAGGGAAACTATGGCTACACCTTC.

V and J are TRBV29-1 and TRBJ2-7; TRBD2 matches 11 bases. The CDR3 is 11 amino acids. V shed 6 bases, J shed 11 bases, and the junction held 6 bases outside the gene matches. The germline V gene has CDR1 SQVTM and CDR2 ANQGSEA. The CDR3 here is CSVGLAGPEYF. For the CDR3, the DNA is TGCAGCGTCGGACTAGCGGGCCCTGAGTACTTC.

J is TRBJ1-1 and V is TRBV7-8; 8 bases match TRBD1. V dropped 1 base and J dropped 6; count of bases not matched to a gene: 7. The CDR3 spans 15 residues. Germline V CDR1 and CDR2: SGHVS, FQNEAQ. The CDR3 nucleotides are TGTGCCAGCAGCTTAGTGTCCTCAGGGGGCTCTGAAGCTTTCTTT. Translating gives CASSLVSSGGSEAFF.

V is TRBV11-2 and J is TRBJ1-4; D remains unclear. V lost 2 bases and J lost 0, with 4 bases in between. This CDR3 contains 14 residues. CDR1 is SGHAT and CDR2 is FQNNGV in the germline V gene. CDR3 residues: CASSLPATNEKLFF. CDR3 nucleotide sequence: TGTGCCAGCAGCTTACCAGCAACTAATGAAAAACTGTTTTTT. The full variable domain, its missing parts supplied by reference TRBV11-2 and TRBJ1-4, is EAGVAQSPRYKIIEKRQSVAFWCNPISGHATLYWYQQILGQGPKLLIQFQNNGVVDDSQLPKDRFSAERLKGVDSTLKIQPAKLEDSAVYLCASSLPATNEKLFFGSGTQLSVL.

The chain is built from TRBV4-1 and TRBJ2-7; 9 bases match TRBD2. Germline CDR1 MGHRA, CDR2 YSYEKL. J gave up 4 bases and V 1 base, and 8 bases lay outside the gene matches. The CDR3 runs 16 residues. This chain's CDR3 is CASSQVWLAGKYEQYF. CDR3 DNA sequence: TGCGCCAGCAGCCAAGTTTGGCTAGCGGGGAAGTACGAGCAGTACTTC.

J is TRBJ1-5 and V is TRBV7-8; perhaps TRBD1 as D (6 bases). This CDR3 spans 15 amino acids. The germline CDR1 and CDR2 sequences are SGHVS and FQNEAQ. Trimming pared 1 base from V and 10 bases from J, leaving 17 bases between. CDR3 amino acids: CASSLGFGRGGPQHF. The CDR3 DNA reads as TGTGCCAGCAGCTTAGGGTTCGGGAGGGGGGGACCCCAGCATTTT.

The J gene is TRBJ2-7, the V gene TRBV6-6; TRBD1 aligns across 8 bases. V gave up 5 bases and J gave up 2 bases; unmatched junction bases: 8. This CDR3 contains 15 residues. Germline-derived CDR1 and CDR2 are MNHNY and SVGAGI (reference sequence). Here the CDR3 reads CASSPRTGLAYEQYF. The CDR3 DNA reads TGTGCCAGCAGTCCTAGGACAGGGTTGGCCTACGAGCAGTACTTC.